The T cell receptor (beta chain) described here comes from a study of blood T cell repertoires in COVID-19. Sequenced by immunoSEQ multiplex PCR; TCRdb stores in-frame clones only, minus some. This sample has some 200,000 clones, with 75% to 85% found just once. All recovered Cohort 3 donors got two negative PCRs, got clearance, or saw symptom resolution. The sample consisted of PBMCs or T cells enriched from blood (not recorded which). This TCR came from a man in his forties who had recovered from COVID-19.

The DNA of the CDR3 is TGTGCCAGCAGTTCGCCTGGGGAGCACACTGAAGCTTTCTTT. It encodes CASSSPGEHTEAFF. The chain has TRBV27 and TRBJ1-1; D call uncertain. V was trimmed by 4 bases and J by 3 bases, leaving 12 bases between them. CDR1 is MNHEY, CDR2 SMNVEV, per germline (reference sequence). The CDR3 spans 14 residues.